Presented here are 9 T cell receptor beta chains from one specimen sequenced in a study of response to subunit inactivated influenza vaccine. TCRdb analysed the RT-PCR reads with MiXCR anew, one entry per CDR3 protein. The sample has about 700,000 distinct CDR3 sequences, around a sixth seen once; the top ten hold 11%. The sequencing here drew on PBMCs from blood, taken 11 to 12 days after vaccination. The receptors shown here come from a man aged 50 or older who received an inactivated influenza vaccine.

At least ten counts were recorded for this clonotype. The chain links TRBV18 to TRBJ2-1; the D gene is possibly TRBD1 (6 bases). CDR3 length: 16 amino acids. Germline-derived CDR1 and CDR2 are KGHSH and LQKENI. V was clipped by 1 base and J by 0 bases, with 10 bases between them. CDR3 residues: CASSPLRGSSYNEQFF. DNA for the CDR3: TGTGCCAGCTCACCACTGAGGGGGAGCTCCTACAATGAGCAGTTCTTC.

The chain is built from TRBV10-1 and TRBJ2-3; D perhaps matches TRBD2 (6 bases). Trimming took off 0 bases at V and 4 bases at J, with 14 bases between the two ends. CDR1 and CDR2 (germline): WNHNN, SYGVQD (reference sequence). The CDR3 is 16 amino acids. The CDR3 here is CASSESPGWRADTQYF. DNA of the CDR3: TGCGCCAGCAGTGAGTCTCCGGGTTGGAGGGCAGATACGCAGTATTTT.

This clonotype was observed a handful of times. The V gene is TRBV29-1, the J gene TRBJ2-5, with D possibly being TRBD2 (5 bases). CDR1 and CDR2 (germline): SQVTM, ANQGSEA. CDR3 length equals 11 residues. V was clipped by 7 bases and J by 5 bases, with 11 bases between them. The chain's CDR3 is CSGGRRETQYF. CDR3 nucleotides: TGCAGCGGAGGGCGTAGGGAGACCCAGTACTTC. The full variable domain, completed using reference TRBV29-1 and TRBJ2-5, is SAVISQKPSRDICQRGTSLTIQCQVDSQVTMMFWYRQQPGQSLTLIATANQGSEATYESGFVIDKFPISRPNLTFSTLTVSNMSPEDSSIYLCSGGRRETQYFGPGTRLLVL.

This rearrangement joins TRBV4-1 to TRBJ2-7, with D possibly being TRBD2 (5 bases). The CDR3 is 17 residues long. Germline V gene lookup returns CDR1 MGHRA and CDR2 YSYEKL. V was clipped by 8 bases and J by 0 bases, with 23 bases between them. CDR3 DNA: TGCGCCAGCGCCCCAGACCGGGATCACCATTTCTCCTACGAGCAGTACTTC. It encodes CASAPDRDHHFSYEQYF.

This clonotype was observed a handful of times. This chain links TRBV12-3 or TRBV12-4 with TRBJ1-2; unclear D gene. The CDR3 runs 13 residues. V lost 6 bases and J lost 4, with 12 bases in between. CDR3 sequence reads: CASRPIRSYGYTF. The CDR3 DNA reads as TGTGCCAGCAGACCAATACGGAGCTATGGCTACACCTTC.

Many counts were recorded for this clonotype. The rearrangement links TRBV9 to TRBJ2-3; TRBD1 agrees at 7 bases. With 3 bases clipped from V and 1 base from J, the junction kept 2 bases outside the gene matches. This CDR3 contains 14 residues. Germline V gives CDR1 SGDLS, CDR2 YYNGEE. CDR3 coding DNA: TGTGCCAGCAGCGAAACAGGGGGCACAGATACGCAGTATTTT. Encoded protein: CASSETGGTDTQYF.

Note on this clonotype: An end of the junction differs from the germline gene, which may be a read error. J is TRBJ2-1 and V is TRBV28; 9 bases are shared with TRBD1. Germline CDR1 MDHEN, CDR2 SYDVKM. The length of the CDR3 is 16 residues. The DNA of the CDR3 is TGTGCCAGCAGCTACTCCGGGACAGGGTCCTACAATAAGCAGTTCTTC. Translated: CASSYSGTGSYNKQFF.

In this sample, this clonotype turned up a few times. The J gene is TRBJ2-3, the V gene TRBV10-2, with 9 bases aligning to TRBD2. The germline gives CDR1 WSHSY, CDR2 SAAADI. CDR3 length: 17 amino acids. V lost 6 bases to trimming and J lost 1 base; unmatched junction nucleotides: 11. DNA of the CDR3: TGCGCCAGCAGAGAAAGCCTAGCGGGGAAGGGCACAGATACGCAGTATTTT. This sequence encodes CASRESLAGKGTDTQYF.

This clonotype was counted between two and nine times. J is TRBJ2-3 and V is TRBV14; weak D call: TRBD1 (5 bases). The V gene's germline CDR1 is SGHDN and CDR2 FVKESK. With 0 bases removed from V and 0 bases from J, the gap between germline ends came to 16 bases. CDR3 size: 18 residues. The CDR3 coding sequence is TGTGCCAGCAGCCAAGATGCGGCAGGGCGAACTAGCACAGATACGCAGTATTTT. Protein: CASSQDAAGRTSTDTQYF.